A selection of T cell receptor beta chains follows, all from one sample in a study of blood T cell repertoires in COVID-19. Profiled with immunoSEQ multiplex PCR; TCRdb holds only in-frame clones, not every one. The sample includes approximately 110,000 clones, roughly 80% of them seen just once. Sequencing was performed on peripheral blood. These receptors were obtained from a man between 65 and 85 years old with active or convalescent COVID-19. CDR3s include the opening cysteine and the closing phenylalanine or tryptophan. The D gene is left open where the match is weak. Clone size, where shown, is once, few, many, or a class for clones that have expanded.

. TRBJ1-1 TRBV11-2 . TGTGCCAGCAGATATGACAGCCTACGGCAAGCTTTCTTT CASRYDSLRQAFF
. TRBJ1-3 TRBV3-1/TRBV3-2 . TGTGCCAGCAGCCATTCGTCCGGCACGGGGGGTGGAAACACCATATATTTT CASSHSSGTGGGNTIYF
. TRBJ1-6 TRBV27 . TGTGCCAGCAGTTTTAGTGGGAGGGGGGCATATAATTCACCCCTCCACTTT CASSFSGRGAYNSPLHF
TRBD1 TRBJ1-6 TRBV2 few TGTGCCAGCAGTGGACCGGGACAGCAAAATTCACCCCTCCACTTT CASSGPGQQNSPLHF
TRBD1 TRBJ1-2 TRBV19 . TGTGCCAGTAGTACTTCAAGACAGGGCTTCTATGGCTACACCTTC CASSTSRQGFYGYTF
TRBD1 TRBJ1-2 TRBV5-1 . TGCGCCAGCAGCTTGCAGGCGGGACAGGGGGCGAGTGGCTACACCTTC CASSLQAGQGASGYTF
TRBD1 TRBJ1-5 TRBV27 . TGTGCCAGCAGCATCCGGGACAGATCACAGCCCCAGCATTTT CASSIRDRSQPQHF
. TRBJ2-1 TRBV10-3 . TGTGCCATCAGTGACAGCGCGTTCTCCTACAATGAGCAGTTCTTC CAISDSAFSYNEQFF
TRBD1 TRBJ1-2 TRBV5-1 . TGCGCCAGCAGCCCAGATGACAGGGGGCTTGGCTACACCTTC CASSPDDRGLGYTF
. TRBJ2-2 TRBV14 . TGTGCCAGCAGCCAGACCGCGGGGATTGGCGGGGAGCTGTTTTTT CASSQTAGIGGELFF
TRBD1 TRBJ2-3 TRBV19 once TGTGCCAGTAGTAAACAGGGGGCGCTCACAGATACGCAGTATTTT CASSKQGALTDTQYF
. TRBJ1-1 TRBV10-1 . TGCGCCAGCAGTGAGCAGGGGCGCACTGAAGCTTTCTTT CASSEQGRTEAFF
TRBD2 TRBJ2-3 TRBV6-6 . TGTGCCAGCAGTTCCGGGACTAGCTCAGATACGCAGTATTTT CASSSGTSSDTQYF
TRBD1 TRBJ1-1 TRBV7-3 . TGTGCCAGCAGCTTAAACAGGGGCGACACTGAAGCTTTCTTT CASSLNRGDTEAFF
. TRBJ1-2 TRBV6-5 . TGTGCCAGCACCGACTTCTATGGCTACACCTTC CASTDFYGYTF
. TRBJ1-2 TRBV28 few TGTGCCAGCAAAGATTGGGGCGGCTACACCTTC CASKDWGGYTF
. TRBJ2-6 TRBV7-3 . TGTGCCAGCAGCTTATCTTATTCTGGGGCCAACGTCCTGACTTTC CASSLSYSGANVLTF
. TRBJ1-1 TRBV13 . TGTGCCAGCAGCCGGACCGGGGGACGGGACACTGAAGCTTTCTTT CASSRTGGRDTEAFF
. TRBJ1-1 TRBV6-6 . TGTGCCAGCATCGGGTTTCTGGCTTTCTTT CASIGFLAFF
TRBD1 TRBJ1-6 TRBV18 . TGTGCCAGCTCACCAGAACAGGGGGCAGTGGGCTCACCCCTCCACTTT CASSPEQGAVGSPLHF
. TRBJ2-7 TRBV5-5 . TGTGCCAGCAGCGGACACCCGGCCTACGAGCAGTACTTC CASSGHPAYEQYF
. TRBJ2-7 TRBV5-8 . TGTGCCAGCAGCTTGCGGTACGAGCAGTACTTC CASSLRYEQYF
TRBD1 TRBJ1-2 TRBV30 . TGTGCCTGGCGGACAGGGGTAGAGGGCTACACCTTC CAWRTGVEGYTF
TRBD2 TRBJ2-1 TRBV5-4 . TGTGCCAGCAGCTTGGCAGGCGGGGGGGCCGGGAATGAGCAGTTCTTC CASSLAGGGAGNEQFF
. TRBJ1-4 TRBV9 . TGTGCCAGCAGCCCAGGAGGATCTAATGAAAAACTGTTTTTT CASSPGGSNEKLFF
TRBD1 TRBJ1-2 TRBV2 few TGTGCCAGCAGTGAAAGGAGAGGGGGCCAGTATGGCTACACCTTC CASSERRGGQYGYTF
TRBD1 TRBJ2-6 TRBV7-6 . TGTGCCAGCAGCTCGGGACAGGGGACCTCCTCTGGGGCCAACGTCCTGACTTTC CASSSGQGTSSGANVLTF
. TRBJ1-4 TRBV3-1/TRBV3-2 . TGTGCCAGCAGCCAAGTCAGGGTATCATGGAATGAAAAACTGTTTTTT CASSQVRVSWNEKLFF
. TRBJ1-2 TRBV4-2 once TGTGCCAGCAGCCCTTCGAGGTCGGGGGACTATGGCTACACCTTC CASSPSRSGDYGYTF
TRBD2 TRBJ2-1 TRBV11-2 . TGTGCCAGCAGCTTAACACTAGCGGGGGGGTTGAATGAGCAGTTCTTC CASSLTLAGGLNEQFF
TRBD1 TRBJ2-3 TRBV25-1 . TGTGCCAGCAGTGAGACATCCGGGACAGGGGGAGATACGCAGTATTTT CASSETSGTGGDTQYF
. TRBJ1-6 TRBV11-2 . TGTGCCAGCAGCTTACTAGGGGGTAATTCACCCCTCCACTTT CASSLLGGNSPLHF
. TRBJ1-5 TRBV5-1 few TGCGCCAGCAGCTTGGCGGGACTCTACAATCAGCCCCAGCATTTT CASSLAGLYNQPQHF
. TRBJ1-5 TRBV2 . TGTGCCAGCAGTGACAAGGGGGATCAGCCCCAGCATTTT CASSDKGDQPQHF
TRBD1 TRBJ1-2 TRBV6-5 few TGTGCCAGCTCAGGGGGCCCTAACTATGGCTACACCTTC CASSGGPNYGYTF
TRBD1 TRBJ1-2 TRBV5-4 . TGTGCCAGCAGCAGGACCGGGACAGGGGTTTCTACTAACTATGGCTACACCTTC CASSRTGTGVSTNYGYTF
TRBD2 TRBJ2-5 TRBV14 few TGTGCCAGCAGCCCGGGACTAGCCTTGGTAGGGACCCAGTACTTC CASSPGLALVGTQYF
TRBD2 TRBJ2-2 TRBV27 . TGTGCCAGCAGTTCAGGGACTAGCGGGAGGGCCTATGACGGGGAGCTGTTTTTT CASSSGTSGRAYDGELFF
TRBD1 TRBJ1-2 TRBV5-1 . TGCGCCAGCAGCTTGGCTTATCGGGACAGCTCCTATGGCTACACCTTC CASSLAYRDSSYGYTF
TRBD1 TRBJ1-3 TRBV30 . TGTGCCTGGGGACAGGGCCGAGGAAACACCATATATTTT CAWGQGRGNTIYF
TRBD1 TRBJ2-7 TRBV28 . TGTGCCAGCAGTTTCACGACCGGGACAGGGGGCACCTACGAGCAGTACTTC CASSFTTGTGGTYEQYF
. TRBJ2-7 TRBV10-3 . TGTGCCATCAGTGAGTCGGGCTTAAACGTCGACGAGCAGTACTTC CAISESGLNVDEQYF
TRBD2 TRBJ2-3 TRBV3-1/TRBV3-2 . TGTGCCAGCAGCCCTTTCCTGGGGGGGGACACAGATACGCAGTATTTT CASSPFLGGDTDTQYF
. TRBJ1-6 TRBV30 few TGTGCCTGGAAGCGGGGTAATTCACCCCTCCACTTT CAWKRGNSPLHF
TRBD1 TRBJ2-1 TRBV5-1 . TGCGCCAGCACCATATTAGGACAGGATAGGGATGAGCAGTTCTTC CASTILGQDRDEQFF
TRBD1 TRBJ2-7 TRBV7-8 few TGTGCCAGCAGCATGGGACAGGCCTCCTACGAGCAGTACTTC CASSMGQASYEQYF
TRBD1 TRBJ1-1 TRBV19 . TGTGCCAGTAGTATTTCCAGGGGGGACACTGAAGCTTTCTTT CASSISRGDTEAFF
TRBD1 TRBJ2-7 TRBV24-1 . TGTGCCACCAGTGATTTGTACAGGGGCTACGAGCAGTACTTC CATSDLYRGYEQYF
. TRBJ2-2 TRBV2 . TGTGCCAGCAGTGGGTTTGAAGCGGGTAACACCGGGGAGCTGTTTTTT CASSGFEAGNTGELFF
TRBD1 TRBJ1-6 TRBV19 once TGTGCCAGTAGAGTACCGGGACAGGGGACTTCACCCCTCCACTTT CASRVPGQGTSPLHF